A selection of T cell receptor beta chains follows, all from one sample in a study of T cells in Graves' hyperthyroidism and ophthalmopathy. One entry per CDR3 protein results from TCRdb running MiXCR on the multiplex PCR reads. The sample records about 510,000 distinct CDR3 sequences, 40% to 50% being singletons. Sequencing used peripheral blood or thyroid tissue (not recorded which). These receptor sequences come from an adult woman with Graves' disease, either hyperthyroidism or ophthalmopathy (not recorded which). Both conserved end residues are trimmed from each CDR3. The D gene is left open where the match is weak.

d_call j_call v_call cdr3_length cdr3_aa
- TRBJ1-2 TRBV15 14 AASTRDTSGDDGYT
- TRBJ2-5 TRBV4-3 12 ASSQGRGGKTQY
- TRBJ2-3 TRBV10-3 12 AISEGLRTDTQY
- TRBJ1-5 TRBV7-3 13 ASSGLQGPNQPQH
TRBD2 TRBJ2-1 TRBV19 13 ASSPSGLSYNEQF
- TRBJ1-5 TRBV29-1 14 SVEDRYRASNQPQH
TRBD1 TRBJ1-5 TRBV2 12 ASHGQGASQPQH
- TRBJ2-6 TRBV20-1 15 SASRERVDSGANVLT
TRBD1 TRBJ2-6 TRBV10-3 14 ASSEGQGTGANVLT
- TRBJ1-1 TRBV10-3 12 AIRKTTGNTEAF
- TRBJ1-1 TRBV14 14 ASSQGGTWRGSEAF
- TRBJ1-5 TRBV10-3 12 AISESGFNQPQH
TRBD1 TRBJ1-2 TRBV29-1 11 SVDWDRSYGYT
TRBD2 TRBJ2-7 TRBV20-1 11 SARSGSSYEQY
TRBD2 TRBJ2-5 TRBV5-1 14 ASSALGLAGGETQY
- TRBJ1-2 TRBV19 10 ASSENDYGYT
TRBD1 TRBJ2-2 TRBV5-4 14 ASSKGQGVITGELF
- TRBJ2-7 TRBV19 13 ASTLVVGGSYEQY
- TRBJ2-1 TRBV10-3 10 AIKEGRNEQF
- TRBJ2-5 TRBV20-1 12 SAREAGMPKTQY
- TRBJ2-7 TRBV20-1 11 SASDPGSYEQY
- TRBJ2-7 TRBV9 8 ASIADEQY
- TRBJ1-1 TRBV29-1 12 SVEDPPGNTEAF
- TRBJ1-2 TRBV5-4 14 ASSRFKGETNYGYT
- TRBJ1-5 TRBV11-2 14 ASSFWAGRNNQPQH
- TRBJ1-2 TRBV10-3 12 AVTRGLINYGYT
- TRBJ2-2 TRBV20-1 11 SVESGYTGELF
- TRBJ1-5 TRBV27 11 ASSFSQNQPQH
TRBD2 TRBJ2-7 TRBV11-2 13 ASSQGAGDSYEQY
TRBD1 TRBJ2-7 TRBV12-3/TRBV12-4 13 ASSFGDRGAYEQY
TRBD1 TRBJ1-2 TRBV2 10 ASRDRVDGYT
- TRBJ1-3 TRBV9 7 ASRDGLD
- TRBJ1-3 TRBV12-3/TRBV12-4 10 ASSFSGNTIY
- TRBJ2-6 TRBV25-1 14 ASGSRGRSGANVLA
TRBD2 TRBJ2-2 TRBV12-3/TRBV12-4 14 ASKIPGGGNTGELF
- TRBJ1-1 TRBV9 13 ASSVVGNMNTEAF
- TRBJ1-1 TRBV29-1 9 SVPGPTEAF
TRBD1 TRBJ2-5 TRBV29-1 9 SGRQGKTQY
TRBD2 TRBJ2-2 TRBV29-1 12 SVRTSSNTGELF
- TRBJ2-7 TRBV7-9 12 ASSPAGAGREQY
TRBD1 TRBJ2-5 TRBV5-1 12 ASSLGQGHETQY
TRBD1 TRBJ2-5 TRBV4-2 11 ASSHGQGGTQY
- TRBJ1-5 TRBV2 13 ASSYGSGRSWEQH
- TRBJ2-5 TRBV4-3 11 ASSPGTNIAQY
- TRBJ2-5 TRBV7-9 12 ASQSPGVGETQY
- TRBJ1-2 TRBV7-2 12 ASSFRSGNYGYT
- TRBJ2-5 TRBV2 13 ASSVSETGLETQY
- TRBJ1-1 TRBV4-1 14 ASSQDGAGRETEAF
TRBD2 TRBJ2-2 TRBV10-3 14 AIAGTSLRGTGELF
- TRBJ2-2 TRBV20-1 12 SAIKTVNTGELF
- TRBJ1-5 TRBV20-1 13 SARDALQRNQPQH
TRBD2 TRBJ2-2 TRBV7-3 14 ASSPRTSGKTGELF
- TRBJ1-6 TRBV7-9 14 ASSLALGSYNSPLH
TRBD1 TRBJ1-4 TRBV20-1 9 GAGTDEKLF
- TRBJ2-7 TRBV20-1 12 SARDPGQGYEQY
- TRBJ1-2 TRBV24-1 12 ATSDPRGAGGYT
- TRBJ2-7 TRBV4-1 12 ASSQDHVYYEQY
- TRBJ2-7 TRBV4-1 13 ASSRETVQSYEQY
- TRBJ1-5 TRBV10-3 12 AIRTRDKNQPQH